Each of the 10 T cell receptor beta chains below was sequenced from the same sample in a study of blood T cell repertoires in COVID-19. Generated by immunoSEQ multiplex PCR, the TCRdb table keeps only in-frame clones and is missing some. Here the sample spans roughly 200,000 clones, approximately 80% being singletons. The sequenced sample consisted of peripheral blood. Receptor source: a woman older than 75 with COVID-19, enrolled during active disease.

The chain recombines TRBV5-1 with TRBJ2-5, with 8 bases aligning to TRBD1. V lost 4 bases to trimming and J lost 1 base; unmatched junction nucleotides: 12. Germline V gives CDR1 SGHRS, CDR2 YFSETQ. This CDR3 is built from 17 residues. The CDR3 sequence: CASSRSPTGTGQETQYF. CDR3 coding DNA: TGCGCCAGCAGCCGATCTCCGACCGGGACAGGCCAAGAGACCCAGTACTTC.

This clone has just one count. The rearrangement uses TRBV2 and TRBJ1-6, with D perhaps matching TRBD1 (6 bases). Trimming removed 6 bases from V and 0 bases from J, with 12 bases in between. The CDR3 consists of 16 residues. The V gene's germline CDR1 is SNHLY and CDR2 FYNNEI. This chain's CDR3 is CASRGGLSSYNSPLHF. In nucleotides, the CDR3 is TGTGCCAGCAGGGGGGGGCTGAGCTCCTATAATTCACCCCTCCACTTT.

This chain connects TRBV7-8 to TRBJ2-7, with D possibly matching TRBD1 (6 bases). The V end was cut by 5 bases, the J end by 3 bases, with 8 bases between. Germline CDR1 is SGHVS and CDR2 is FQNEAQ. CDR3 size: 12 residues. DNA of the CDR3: TGTGCCAGCAGCCAGGGGATCTACGAGCAGTACTTC. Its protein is CASSQGIYEQYF.

CDR3 sequence (DNA): TGTGCCAGCAGCCGCCAGGACAGCTATGGCTACACCTTC. Protein product: CASSRQDSYGYTF. The V gene is TRBV6-5, the J gene TRBJ1-2, with D maybe TRBD1 (6 bases). Trimming took 6 bases from V and 4 from J, leaving 12 bases between them. Per the germline V gene, CDR1 is MNHEY and CDR2 is SVGAGI. The CDR3 is 13 residues long.

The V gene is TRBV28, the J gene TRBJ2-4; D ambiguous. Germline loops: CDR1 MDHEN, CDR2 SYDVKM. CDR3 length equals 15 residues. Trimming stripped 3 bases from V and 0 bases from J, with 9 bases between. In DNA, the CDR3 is TGTGCCAGCAGTTTCCGAGGAATAGCCAAAAACATTCAGTACTTC. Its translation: CASSFRGIAKNIQYF. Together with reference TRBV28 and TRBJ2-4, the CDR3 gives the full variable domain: DVKVTQSSRYLVKRTGEKVFLECVQDMDHENMFWYRQDPGLGLRLIYFSYDVKMKEKGDIPEGYSVSREKKERFSLILESASTNQTSMYLCASSFRGIAKNIQYFGAGTRLSVL.

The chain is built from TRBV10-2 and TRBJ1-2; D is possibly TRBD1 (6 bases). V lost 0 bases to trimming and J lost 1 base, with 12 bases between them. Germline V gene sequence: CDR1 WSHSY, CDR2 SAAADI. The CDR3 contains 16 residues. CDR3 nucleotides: TGCGCCAGCAGTGAGTCGAGGACAGACCGTAACTATGGCTACACCTTC. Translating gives CASSESRTDRNYGYTF.

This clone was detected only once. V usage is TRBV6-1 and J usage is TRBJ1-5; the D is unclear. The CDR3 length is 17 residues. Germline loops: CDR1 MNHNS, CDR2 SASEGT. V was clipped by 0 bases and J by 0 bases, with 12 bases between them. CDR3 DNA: TGTGCCAGCAGTGAAGCGCGGCACGGCTATAGCAATCAGCCCCAGCATTTT. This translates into CASSEARHGYSNQPQHF.

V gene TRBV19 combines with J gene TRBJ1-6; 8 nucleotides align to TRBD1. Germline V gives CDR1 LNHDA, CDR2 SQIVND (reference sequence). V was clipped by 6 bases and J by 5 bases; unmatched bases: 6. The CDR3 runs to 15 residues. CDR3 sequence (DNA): TGTGCCAGTAGATTACAGGGGGGCAATAATTCACCCCTCCACTTT. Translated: CASRLQGGNNSPLHF.

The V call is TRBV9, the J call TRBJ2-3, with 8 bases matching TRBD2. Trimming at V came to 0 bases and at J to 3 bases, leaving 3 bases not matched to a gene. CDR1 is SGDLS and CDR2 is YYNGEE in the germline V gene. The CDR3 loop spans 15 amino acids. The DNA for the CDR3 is TGTGCCAGCAGCGTAGTCGGGGGGGAGACAGATACGCAGTATTTT. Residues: CASSVVGGETDTQYF.

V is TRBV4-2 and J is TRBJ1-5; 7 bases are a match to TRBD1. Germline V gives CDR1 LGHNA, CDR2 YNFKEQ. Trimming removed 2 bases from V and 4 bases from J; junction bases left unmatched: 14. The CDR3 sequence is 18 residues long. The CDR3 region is CASSQKYTGTEYNQPQHF. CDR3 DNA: TGTGCCAGCAGCCAAAAGTATACCGGGACAGAGTATAATCAGCCCCAGCATTTT.